One sample yielded the 27 T cell receptor beta chains listed below, sequenced in a study of shared T cell receptors in the human thymus. Data came from immunoSEQ multiplex PCR; TCRdb stores just in-frame clones and leaves some out. This table holds hundreds of thousands of clones, around three quarters found once. These data were likewise used in another study, on human thymus T cells.

The sequenced sample was thymocytes. These receptors were collected from a boy younger than two with a congenital heart defect.

The chain links TRBV27 to TRBJ2-7; TRBD1 might be the D (6 bases). Germline CDR1 and CDR2: MNHEY and SMNVEV (reference sequence). V lost 0 bases and J lost 0, with 6 bases in between. This CDR3 is built from 14 residues. The CDR3 region has the DNA TGTGCCAGCAGTTTATCGGGGGCCTCCTACGAGCAGTACTTC. It specifies CASSLSGASYEQYF.

The CDR3 reads CASSQEAGRSETQYF. CDR3 in DNA: TGCGCCAGCAGCCAAGAGGCGGGAAGGAGCGAGACCCAGTACTTC. The chain is built from TRBV4-3 and TRBJ2-5, with a weak D call TRBD2 (6 bases). V was clipped by 0 bases and J by 5 bases, with 13 bases between them. CDR3 length: 15 residues. CDR1 LGHNA and CDR2 YSLEER come from the germline V gene.

V usage is TRBV4-1 and J usage is TRBJ1-1; possible D gene TRBD1, 6 bases. The V end lost 3 bases, the J end lost 6 bases, and 23 bases lay between the germline ends. Germline V gives CDR1 MGHRA, CDR2 YSYEKL. This CDR3 has 17 amino acids. The CDR3 coding sequence is TGCGCCAGCAGCCATCAGCCCCCGGGACAATTAGGAGCTGAAGCTTTCTTT. Translated: CASSHQPPGQLGAEAFF.

This chain connects TRBV5-6 to TRBJ2-3, with D possibly TRBD1 on 6 matching bases. The CDR3 sequence is 17 residues long. Trimming took off 0 bases at V and 2 bases at J, with 16 bases between the two ends. Germline loops: CDR1 SGHDT, CDR2 YYEEEE. The DNA for the CDR3 is TGTGCCAGCAGCTTGGGTTTGCAGGGGTATTTCACAGATACGCAGTATTTT. Amino acid sequence: CASSLGLQGYFTDTQYF.

This chain uses TRBV7-2 with TRBJ1-2; 11 nucleotides match TRBD1. The CDR3 is 15 amino acids. Germline lookup yields CDR1 SGHTA and CDR2 FQGNSA. Germline trimming cut 1 base from V and 3 bases from J; bases unmatched to any gene: 1. CDR3 nucleotide sequence: TGTGCCAGCAGCTTAGTGGGACAGGGGGACTATGGCTACACCTTC. This translates into CASSLVGQGDYGYTF.

J is TRBJ1-5 and V is TRBV2; D remains ambiguous. V was shortened by 8 bases and J by 2 bases, with 13 bases between the two germline ends. The V gene's germline CDR1 is SNHLY and CDR2 FYNNEI. The CDR3 runs 14 residues. Here the CDR3 reads CASQARERNQPQHF. DNA of the CDR3: TGTGCCAGCCAAGCAAGGGAGCGCAATCAGCCCCAGCATTTT.

This sequence joins TRBV27 and TRBJ2-1, with D tentatively TRBD2 (5 bases). CDR1 is MNHEY, CDR2 SMNVEV, per germline (reference sequence). The CDR3 sequence is 13 residues long. V shed 3 bases and J shed 6 bases, with 9 bases lying between them. The CDR3 region is CASSFSSPNEQFF. CDR3 DNA sequence: TGTGCCAGCAGTTTTTCTAGCCCCAATGAGCAGTTCTTC.

V usage is TRBV7-9 and J usage is TRBJ1-1; a possible D gene is TRBD1 (6 bases). The germline gives CDR1 SEHNR, CDR2 FQNEAQ (reference sequence). The CDR3 has 12 residues. Trimming removed 8 bases from V and 3 bases from J, with 10 bases in between. CDR3 in amino acids: CASVPGDTEAFF. As DNA, the CDR3 is TGTGCCAGCGTCCCAGGGGACACTGAAGCTTTCTTT.

V gene TRBV25-1 combines with J gene TRBJ2-7; D may be TRBD2 (6 bases). This CDR3 has 14 residues. Germline values: CDR1 MGHDK, CDR2 SYGVNS. Trimming removed 4 bases at V and 0 bases at J, with 10 bases between. The CDR3 DNA sequence: TGTGCCAGCAGTGGGTCCGGGGGCTCCTACGAGCAGTACTTC. As protein: CASSGSGGSYEQYF.

This clone was picked up a small number of times. The chain combines TRBV18 with TRBJ1-1; D perhaps matches TRBD1 (5 bases). Germline CDR1 KGHSH, CDR2 LQKENI. Trimming stripped 3 bases from V and 8 bases from J, with 10 bases between. The CDR3 runs to 12 residues. CDR3 in amino acids: CASSPGGMEAFF. CDR3 sequence (DNA): TGTGCCAGCTCACCGGGGGGGATGGAAGCTTTCTTT.

This sequence joins TRBV27 and TRBJ2-1; 12 nucleotides match TRBD2. The V gene's germline CDR1 is MNHEY and CDR2 SMNVEV (reference sequence). This CDR3 has 16 amino acids. Germline trimming cut 3 bases from V and 8 bases from J; bases unmatched to any gene: 8. CDR3 protein: CASSFGLAGGRYEQFF. The DNA of the CDR3 is TGTGCCAGCAGTTTTGGGCTAGCGGGAGGGAGGTATGAGCAGTTCTTC.

V gene TRBV9 combines with J gene TRBJ2-5; TRBD2 aligns across 7 bases. The germline CDR1 and CDR2 sequences are SGDLS and YYNGEE. The CDR3 loop spans 15 amino acids. The ends lost 1 base at V and 11 bases at J; junction bases unmatched: 14. In DNA form, the CDR3 reads TGTGCCAGCAGCGTACTAGCGGACACCCGAGGAGCGCAGTACTTC. Its translation: CASSVLADTRGAQYF.

A few counts support this clone. The chain couples TRBV12-5 to TRBJ2-7; D unresolved. Trimming shortened V by 4 bases and J by 5 bases, and 9 bases separated the two germline ends. The CDR3 totals 12 residues. CDR1 is LGHNT and CDR2 is FRNRAP in the germline V gene. The CDR3 sequence: CASGSAANEQYF. CDR3 nucleotide sequence: TGTGCTAGTGGTTCTGCGGCGAACGAGCAGTACTTC.

The rearrangement links TRBV4-3 to TRBJ1-2; 8 bases fit TRBD1. V trimming: 4 bases; J trimming: 8 bases; junction bases outside the gene matches: 12. This CDR3 is built from 15 residues. Germline V CDR1 and CDR2: LGHNA, YSLEER. The CDR3 coding sequence is TGCGCCAGCAGCCCTGCGGGACAGGAGGAAGGAGGCTACACCTTC. Translated, it gives CASSPAGQEEGGYTF.

This clone has just one count. The rearrangement joins TRBV30 to TRBJ2-2, with D maybe TRBD1 (6 bases). Germline V lookup: CDR1 GTSNPN, CDR2 SVGIG (reference sequence). V was trimmed by 7 bases and J by 1 base, leaving 13 bases between them. CDR3 length: 14 amino acids. CDR3 DNA sequence: TGTGCCTTTGGACAGCTTATGAACACCGGGGAGCTGTTTTTT. This encodes CAFGQLMNTGELFF.

This chain uses TRBV29-1 with TRBJ2-7; 9 positions agree with TRBD1. From germline, CDR1 is SQVTM and CDR2 ANQGSEA. This CDR3 has 11 amino acids. V dropped 7 bases and J dropped 5; count of bases not matched to a gene: 3. The CDR3 loop reads CSAGQGHEQYF. CDR3 sequence (DNA): TGCAGCGCGGGACAGGGCCACGAGCAGTACTTC.

This CDR3 is CASSYSMQERPYGYTF. The CDR3 nucleotides read TGTGCCAGCAGTTACTCGATGCAAGAGCGACCCTATGGCTACACCTTC. The rearrangement uses TRBV6-5 and TRBJ1-2, with D hard to call. Per germline, CDR1 MNHEY and CDR2 SVGAGI. CDR3 size: 16 residues. V was pared by 0 bases and J by 4 bases, with 15 bases between.

The rearrangement uses TRBV4-1 and TRBJ1-5; D might be TRBD1 (6 bases). Trimming stripped 5 bases from V and 4 bases from J, with 18 bases between. Germline V gives CDR1 MGHRA, CDR2 YSYEKL. CDR3 length: 16 residues. CDR3 nucleotides: TGCGCCAGCAGCGACAACATCCCAGGGGCTAATCAGCCCCAGCATTTT. Translating gives CASSDNIPGANQPQHF.

This clone was seen a few times. The rearrangement joins TRBV11-2 to TRBJ2-2, with TRBD2 matching 10 bases. The CDR3 runs to 15 residues. CDR1 SGHAT and CDR2 FQNNGV come from the germline V gene. V trimming: 5 bases; J trimming: 4 bases; junction bases outside the gene matches: 4. The CDR3: CASSLGLASTGELFF. CDR3 in DNA: TGTGCCAGCAGCCTGGGACTAGCGAGCACCGGGGAGCTGTTTTTT.

The V and J genes are TRBV4-3 and TRBJ2-7; 13 nucleotides match TRBD2. This CDR3 contains 17 residues. The germline gives CDR1 LGHNA, CDR2 YSLEER. V trimming: 4 bases; J trimming: 0 bases; junction bases outside the gene matches: 6. CDR3 in DNA: TGCGCCAGCAGCCTCGGACTAGCGGGAGTTACCTCCTACGAGCAGTACTTC. This codes for CASSLGLAGVTSYEQYF.

This chain links TRBV4-1 with TRBJ1-1; 8 bases match TRBD1. The V gene end was trimmed by 3 bases and the J gene end by 1 base; junction bases not matched to a gene: 22. The germline V gene encodes CDR1 MGHRA and CDR2 YSYEKL. The CDR3 has 21 amino acids. CDR3 nucleotide sequence: TGCGCCAGCAGCCATGTATCCACCGGTTCGGACAGGGAGGGGAAGAACACTGAAGCTTTCTTT. This encodes CASSHVSTGSDREGKNTEAFF.

The V and J genes are TRBV9 and TRBJ1-4, with 7 positions matching TRBD1. The CDR3 sequence is 16 residues long. Unmatched junction bases numbered 10, after V lost 2 bases and J lost 6 bases. Germline values: CDR1 SGDLS, CDR2 YYNGEE. The CDR3 sequence: CASSVGQDPVYEKLFF. The CDR3 DNA follows: TGTGCCAGCAGCGTTGGACAGGACCCGGTCTATGAAAAACTGTTTTTT.

This clone was recorded only once. This chain links TRBV6-1 with TRBJ1-3, with TRBD1 matching 7 bases. After removal of 6 bases from V and 3 bases from J, the junction contained 8 bases not matched to a gene. Germline V lookup: CDR1 MNHNS, CDR2 SASEGT. This CDR3 contains 15 residues. The chain's CDR3 is CASSLKQGLGNTIYF. CDR3 bases: TGTGCCAGCAGCTTGAAACAGGGGCTTGGAAACACCATATATTTT.

V is TRBV6-5 and J is TRBJ1-5; D is undetermined. The V and J ends lost 8 bases and 4 bases respectively, with 12 bases between them. Per germline, CDR1 MNHEY and CDR2 SVGAGI. This CDR3 region has 13 residues. CDR3 sequence reads: CASRTERNQPQHF. The CDR3 DNA reads TGTGCCAGCCGGACGGAGCGGAATCAGCCCCAGCATTTT.

V is TRBV30 and J is TRBJ1-1; no firm D call. V was cut by 4 bases and J by 6 bases, with 36 bases left in between. The CDR3 loop spans 20 amino acids. The germline gives CDR1 GTSNPN, CDR2 SVGIG (reference sequence). The CDR3 loop is CAWKREGSPGPVYENPEAFF. In DNA, the CDR3 is TGTGCCTGGAAAAGGGAGGGCTCCCCCGGGCCCGTCTATGAAAATCCTGAAGCTTTCTTT.

The chain carries TRBV10-2 and TRBJ2-7; 11 bases agree with TRBD1. J gave up 5 bases and V 7 bases, and 7 bases lay outside the gene matches. Germline V gene lookup returns CDR1 WSHSY and CDR2 SAAADI. The CDR3 contains 14 residues. CDR3 nucleotide sequence: TGCGCCAGCAAACCGGGACAGGGGGACCACGAGCAGTACTTC. Protein: CASKPGQGDHEQYF.

This chain joins TRBV27 and TRBJ2-1; 13 bases align to TRBD2. The V gene's germline CDR1 is MNHEY and CDR2 SMNVEV (reference sequence). Unmatched junction bases numbered 1, after V lost 5 bases and J lost 6 bases. This CDR3 comprises 14 residues. The CDR3 protein is CASSGLAGVNEQFF. The DNA for the CDR3 is TGTGCCAGCAGTGGACTAGCGGGAGTCAATGAGCAGTTCTTC.